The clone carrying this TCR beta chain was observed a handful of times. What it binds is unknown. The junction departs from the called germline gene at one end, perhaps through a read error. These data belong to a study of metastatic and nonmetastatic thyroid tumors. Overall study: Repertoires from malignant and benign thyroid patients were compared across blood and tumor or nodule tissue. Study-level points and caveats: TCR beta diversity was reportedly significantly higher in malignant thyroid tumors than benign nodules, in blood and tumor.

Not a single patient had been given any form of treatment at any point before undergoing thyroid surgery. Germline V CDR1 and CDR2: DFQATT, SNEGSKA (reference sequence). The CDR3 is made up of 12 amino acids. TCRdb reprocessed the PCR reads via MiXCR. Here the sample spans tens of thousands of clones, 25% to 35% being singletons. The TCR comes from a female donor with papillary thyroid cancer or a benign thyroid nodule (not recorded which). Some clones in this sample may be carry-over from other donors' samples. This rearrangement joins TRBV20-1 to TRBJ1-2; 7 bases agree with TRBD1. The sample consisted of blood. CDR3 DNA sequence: TGCATTGCTAGAGATTACAGGGGTGGCTACACCTTC. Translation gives CIARDYRGGYTF.